The rows below give T cell receptor beta chains drawn from one sample of a study of early T cells in non-severe SARS-CoV-2 infection. TCRdb independently ran MiXCR on the 5' RACE reads; one entry per CDR3 protein. The profile covers more than 25,000 distinct CDR3 sequences, with under 6% appearing a single time and 5.8% taken by the ten largest. Sequencing input: whole blood. These receptors came from an adult who was a healthcare worker with PCR-confirmed SARS-CoV-2 infection or an uninfected control (not recorded which). CDR3s include the opening cysteine and the closing phenylalanine or tryptophan.

j_call v_call cdr3_aa
TRBJ2-5 TRBV29-1 CSVERVQGGETQYF
TRBJ1-2 TRBV7-9 CASSWRQGGYGYTF
TRBJ1-3 TRBV20-1 CSARDRPGVTGNTIYF
TRBJ2-6 TRBV7-9 CASSPARIDVFFSGANVLTF
TRBJ1-1 TRBV4-3 CASSQDRAEAFF
TRBJ2-1 TRBV12-3/TRBV12-4 CASTPQVQPYNEQFF
TRBJ2-1 TRBV20-1 CSARDGRRGGFGEQFF
TRBJ2-7 TRBV12-3/TRBV12-4 CASSSRTGTDYEQYF
TRBJ2-7 TRBV5-4 CASSLAGGLSYEQYF
TRBJ2-7 TRBV27 CASKTRTGDNEQYF
TRBJ2-7 TRBV7-9 CASSLSRDTVYEQYF
TRBJ2-5 TRBV20-1 CSAATGRETQYF
TRBJ2-2 TRBV9 CASSVESGHRELFF
TRBJ2-4 TRBV5-5 CASSFGVAKNIQYF
TRBJ1-3 TRBV20-1 CSARGLSGNTIYF
TRBJ2-1 TRBV5-1 CASSILAGSGNEQFF
TRBJ2-3 TRBV9 CASSVEEDTQYF
TRBJ1-1 TRBV29-1 CSVEDGTRNTEAFF
TRBJ2-1 TRBV5-4 CASSLKDGLAGAHSYNEQFF
TRBJ1-5 TRBV4-3 CASSQAVGENNQPQHF
TRBJ1-3 TRBV28 CASRTRGNTIYF
TRBJ1-4 TRBV2 CASKGTGVGKLFF
TRBJ2-1 TRBV12-3/TRBV12-4 CASSWKGLGDEQFF
TRBJ1-2 TRBV20-1 CSAIPRTGGDGYTF
TRBJ2-7 TRBV13 CASSTREGYEQYF
TRBJ2-5 TRBV18 CASLGGETQYF
TRBJ2-3 TRBV20-1 CSLFGGGGHSTDTQYF
TRBJ2-7 TRBV29-1 CSVAPTSYEQYF
TRBJ1-1 TRBV7-7 CASSFSVGTEAFF
TRBJ2-1 TRBV11-3 CASGPGGYEQFF
TRBJ2-3 TRBV7-6 CASSSFSGAGSDTQYF
TRBJ2-1 TRBV9 CASSPPGVSYNEQFF
TRBJ2-7 TRBV7-9 CASSAQEEQYF
TRBJ2-5 TRBV13 CASSLGTALDQETQYF
TRBJ1-1 TRBV6-5 CASSYFLGKVEAFF
TRBJ1-6 TRBV30 CACSGGEGFSPLHF
TRBJ2-3 TRBV4-1 CASSQESSSTDTQYF
TRBJ2-7 TRBV7-6 CASSLVEGTDSYEQYF
TRBJ2-3 TRBV4-3 CASSFYMGGSVVADTQYF
TRBJ1-2 TRBV2 CASSVGGTGSNYGYTF
TRBJ2-1 TRBV4-3 CASSQNSFLGGQFF
TRBJ1-1 TRBV29-1 CSVAAMNTEAFF
TRBJ2-7 TRBV7-9 CASSLVPQAYSYEQYF
TRBJ2-3 TRBV20-1 CSARLGGTDTQYF
TRBJ1-6 TRBV6-5 CASTQDWNSPLHF
TRBJ2-5 TRBV20-1 CSAFDYWGSQYF
TRBJ2-3 TRBV11-2 CASSLSGTGDTQYF
TRBJ1-1 TRBV10-2 CASSGHRPNTEAFF
TRBJ2-3 TRBV12-3/TRBV12-4 CASSLGTSGTSTDTQYF
TRBJ1-1 TRBV7-9 CASSFRSQGDTEAFF
TRBJ2-7 TRBV11-2 CASSSLVLYEQYF
TRBJ2-1 TRBV11-2 CASSPRTGLNSYNEQFF
TRBJ1-2 TRBV7-9 CASTLAANYGYTF
TRBJ2-1 TRBV5-1 CASSLAGGEQFF
TRBJ1-2 TRBV4-1 CASSQSDRSSNGYTF
TRBJ1-6 TRBV27 CASVLTWAGGSPLHF
TRBJ2-3 TRBV29-1 CSVEDSGPPDTQYF